This passage covers 14 T cell receptor beta chains from one sample sequenced in a study of control samples from healthy donors and cancer patients. Profiled with immunoSEQ multiplex PCR; TCRdb holds only in-frame clones, not every one. The sample includes tens of thousands of clones, just under 90% of them seen just once. The sample consisted of PBMCs. These receptors originate from a woman in her 40s with lung cancer.

The J gene is TRBJ2-1, the V gene TRBV14, with D perhaps assigned TRBD1 or TRBD2 (5 bases each). The germline V and J ends were trimmed by 4 bases and 0 bases, with 13 bases remaining between them. CDR3 length equals 16 residues. Germline CDR1 is SGHDN and CDR2 is FVKESK. This CDR3 reads CASSLPGAVSYNEQFF. The DNA of the CDR3 is TGTGCCAGCAGCCTACCCGGGGCAGTCTCCTACAATGAGCAGTTCTTC.

The V gene is TRBV7-6, the J gene TRBJ2-7; D gene unclear. V dropped 5 bases and J dropped 0 bases, with 14 bases sitting between them. The length of the CDR3 is 15 residues. Germline values: CDR1 SGHVS, CDR2 FNYEAQ. DNA for the CDR3: TGTGCCAGCAGCCGAGACACTTTTAGCTCCTACGAGCAGTACTTC. Protein: CASSRDTFSSYEQYF.

This clone was detected only a few times. V and J are TRBV4-1 and TRBJ2-5, with D maybe TRBD1 (6 bases). Trimming stripped 0 bases from V and 5 bases from J, with 13 bases between. The germline CDR1 and CDR2 sequences are MGHRA and YSYEKL. The CDR3 is 15 amino acids. Here the CDR3 reads CASSQDRGNRETQYF. CDR3 DNA: TGCGCCAGCAGCCAAGACAGGGGCAATCGTGAGACCCAGTACTTC.

This chain uses TRBV10-2 with TRBJ1-5; D is perhaps TRBD1 (6 bases). This CDR3 has 14 residues. V lost 9 bases, J lost 2 bases, and 14 bases lay in between. Germline lookup yields CDR1 WSHSY and CDR2 SAAADI. The CDR3 protein is CASRNPGGNQPQHF. Written as DNA, the CDR3 is TGCGCCAGTCGTAATCCAGGGGGCAATCAGCCCCAGCATTTT.

The chain has TRBV5-6 and TRBJ2-1; no definite D call. V dropped 0 bases and J dropped 2 bases, with 9 bases sitting between them. This CDR3 spans 15 amino acids. Germline assignment: CDR1 SGHDT and CDR2 YYEEEE. For the CDR3, the DNA is TGTGCCAGCAGCTTGGGAGGTCAGGCCTACAATGAGCAGTTCTTC. This sequence encodes CASSLGGQAYNEQFF.

The rearrangement joins TRBV25-1 to TRBJ1-2; no reliable D call. Trimming took off 2 bases at V and 3 bases at J, with 13 bases between the two ends. Germline CDR1 reads MGHDK; CDR2 reads SYGVNS. CDR3 length equals 15 residues. Here the CDR3 reads CASSEASGSDYGYTF. The CDR3 nucleotides read TGTGCCAGCAGTGAAGCCTCGGGGTCGGACTATGGCTACACCTTC.

This clone came up once. The chain is built from TRBV5-6 and TRBJ2-7; 7 bases map to TRBD2. The V segment lost 4 bases and the J segment 0 bases; nucleotides outside the gene matches: 13. The CDR3 length is 17 residues. The V gene's germline CDR1 is SGHDT and CDR2 YYEEEE. The CDR3 coding sequence is TGTGCCAGCAGCCGATCGAGGGGAGCGGGGAGCTCCTACGAGCAGTACTTC. As protein: CASSRSRGAGSSYEQYF.

V is TRBV5-6 and J is TRBJ2-3, with TRBD1 identical over 9 bases. Germline V gives CDR1 SGHDT, CDR2 YYEEEE. The V gene end was trimmed by 0 bases and the J gene end by 6 bases; junction bases not matched to a gene: 8. The length of the CDR3 is 16 residues. Here the CDR3 reads CASSLEPGQGRDTQYF. The CDR3 DNA reads TGTGCCAGCAGCTTGGAACCGGGACAGGGTAGGGATACGCAGTATTTT.

The rearrangement uses TRBV27 and TRBJ2-7; D gene ambiguous. The germline V and J ends were trimmed by 0 bases and 5 bases, with 8 bases remaining between them. CDR3 length equals 13 residues. Germline V gene sequence: CDR1 MNHEY, CDR2 SMNVEV (reference sequence). The CDR3 DNA follows: TGTGCCAGCAGTTTATCGGCACGGAACGAGCAGTACTTC. The encoded protein is CASSLSARNEQYF.

This chain joins TRBV5-6 and TRBJ2-3; D call uncertain. The CDR3 has 12 amino acids. Germline loops: CDR1 SGHDT, CDR2 YYEEEE. The V and J ends lost 5 bases and 8 bases respectively, with 12 bases between them. CDR3 region: CASSRASSTQYF. The CDR3 DNA sequence: TGTGCCAGCAGTCGTGCGAGTTCTACGCAGTATTTT.

With regard to this clone: Distinct nucleotide sequences in the sample also encode this CDR3. The CDR3 reads CASSRGVNTEAFF. DNA for the CDR3: TGTGCCAGCAGCCGTGGGGTGAACACTGAAGCTTTCTTT. The rearrangement links TRBV12-3 or TRBV12-4 to TRBJ1-1; D remains unclear. Trimming removed 6 bases at V and 0 bases at J, with 8 bases between. This CDR3 contains 13 residues.

Points on this clone: A read error is likely, as this CDR3 ends without the conserved phenylalanine or tryptophan. The V and J genes are TRBV12-3 or TRBV12-4 and TRBJ1-2; D unclear. The germline V and J ends were trimmed by 6 bases and 10 bases, with 15 bases remaining between them. The CDR3 covers 12 residues. The CDR3 sequence is CASRTASRDYTS. DNA of the CDR3: TGTGCCAGCAGGACGGCTTCAAGAGACTACACCTCC.

The chain combines TRBV5-1 with TRBJ1-3; 9 bases align to TRBD1. Germline CDR1 reads SGHRS; CDR2 reads YFSETQ. V was pared by 4 bases and J by 2 bases, with 7 bases of the junction left unmatched. This CDR3 spans 16 amino acids. The CDR3 is CASSPGQGLPGNTIYF. The CDR3 bases are TGCGCCAGCAGCCCGGGACAGGGTCTTCCTGGAAACACCATATATTTT.

This clone was observed a few times. J is TRBJ2-6 and V is TRBV5-4; possibly TRBD1 for D (5 bases). Germline values: CDR1 SGHNT, CDR2 YYREEE (reference sequence). This CDR3 has 17 residues. The germline V and J ends were trimmed by 3 bases and 0 bases, with 13 bases remaining between them. The CDR3 reads CASSSTGPFSGANVLTF. As DNA, the CDR3 is TGTGCCAGCAGCTCCACAGGACCTTTCTCTGGGGCCAACGTCCTGACTTTC.